These 4 T cell receptor beta chains share one sample of origin, sequenced in a study of response to subunit inactivated influenza vaccine. TCRdb re-called the RT-PCR reads through MiXCR, storing one row per CDR3 protein. The top ten hold 10% of the sample, which has about 530,000 distinct CDR3 sequences, over 9.5% seen once. Source: PBMCs from blood, taken on the day of vaccination. These receptors all come from a man between 45 and 60 years old who received an inactivated influenza vaccine.

This clonotype was found a few times. The chain recombines TRBV9 with TRBJ1-2; no clear D gene. Trimming removed 0 bases from V and 4 bases from J, with 13 bases in between. CDR1 is SGDLS, CDR2 YYNGEE, per germline. The CDR3 is 15 amino acids. For the CDR3, the DNA is TGTGCCAGCAGCGTAGCTCTGGAGCCTATCTATGGCTACACCTTC. This codes for CASSVALEPIYGYTF.

This clonotype was picked up many times. V and J are TRBV5-1 and TRBJ2-1, with 10 bases lining up with TRBD1. The CDR3 runs to 13 residues. The J segment lost 8 bases and the V segment lost 8 bases, leaving 7 bases of the junction unmatched. CDR1 and CDR2 (germline): SGHRS, YFSETQ. CDR3 sequence: CASFRDRGYEQFF. CDR3 DNA: TGCGCCAGTTTCCGGGACAGGGGCTATGAGCAGTTCTTC.

The chain carries TRBV10-3 and TRBJ1-3; no definite D call. The germline V and J ends were trimmed by 0 bases and 0 bases, with 3 bases remaining between them. Germline CDR1 reads ENHRY; CDR2 reads SYGVKD. The CDR3 is made up of 14 amino acids. In DNA form, the CDR3 reads TGTGCCATCAGTGAGTCGCTCTCTGGAAACACCATATATTTT. Its translation: CAISESLSGNTIYF.

This clonotype was picked up many times. The V call is TRBV12-3 or TRBV12-4, the J call TRBJ2-7; D possibly corresponds to TRBD1 (5 bases). This CDR3 contains 13 residues. The ends were cut back, 2 bases at V and 4 bases at J, with 9 bases in the middle. The CDR3 region is CASSLSRGYEQYF. CDR3 nucleotide sequence: TGTGCCAGCAGTTTAAGTAGGGGTTACGAGCAGTACTTC.